These T cell receptor beta chains were read from a single sample in a study of cytomegalovirus exposure and HLA in healthy donors. Sequencing used immunoSEQ multiplex PCR; TCRdb keeps in-frame clones, though not all of them. This repertoire shows 160,000 or so clones, around 76% found once; its top ten account for 1%. Sequencing was done on a sample of PBMCs. The origin of the receptors is a woman aged 40 to 55 in good health and CMV-seronegative. The CDR3 runs from the conserved cysteine through the conserved F or W. The order of the fields is clone size, J gene, D gene, V gene, CDR3 DNA, CDR3 protein. A D gene is named only where the DNA matches it firmly. The listing skips clone size in some rows; elsewhere it reads once, few, many or a size class.

abundance: NA; j_gene: TRBJ2-7; d_gene: NA; v_gene: TRBV5-1; CDR3nt: TGCGCCAGCAGCCAAGGACAGACCGGTCGGGAGGAGTACTTC; CDR3aa: CASSQGQTGREEYF
abundance: NA; j_gene: TRBJ2-3; d_gene: TRBD2; v_gene: TRBV30; CDR3nt: TGTGCCTGGAGTCAGTGGGCTAGCGGGAGCCCAGATACGCAGTATTTT; CDR3aa: CAWSQWASGSPDTQYF
abundance: NA; j_gene: TRBJ2-1; d_gene: NA; v_gene: TRBV7-3; CDR3nt: TGTGCCAGCAGCCACCAGGGGGGTGAGCAGTTCTTC; CDR3aa: CASSHQGGEQFF
abundance: NA; j_gene: TRBJ1-1; d_gene: TRBD1; v_gene: TRBV18; CDR3nt: TGTGCCAGCTCACCGGGACAGGGGGTCCTTAGCACTGAAGCTTTCTTT; CDR3aa: CASSPGQGVLSTEAFF
abundance: NA; j_gene: TRBJ2-7; d_gene: TRBD1; v_gene: TRBV7-2; CDR3nt: TGTGCCAGCAGCTTAGATGGGACAGCCGACTACGAGCAGTACTTC; CDR3aa: CASSLDGTADYEQYF
abundance: few; j_gene: TRBJ2-7; d_gene: TRBD2; v_gene: TRBV11-3; CDR3nt: TGTGCCAGCAGCCCCTCTAGCGGGAGGGCCTCCGAGCAGTACTTC; CDR3aa: CASSPSSGRASEQYF
abundance: NA; j_gene: TRBJ2-7; d_gene: NA; v_gene: TRBV28; CDR3nt: TGTGCCAGCAGTTTAAGGGGCCTTCCTTACGAGCAGTACTTC; CDR3aa: CASSLRGLPYEQYF
abundance: NA; j_gene: TRBJ2-1; d_gene: NA; v_gene: TRBV28; CDR3nt: TGTGCCAGCAGTTTACTAGGAATCAGGGACTCCTACAATGAGCAGTTCTTC; CDR3aa: CASSLLGIRDSYNEQFF
abundance: NA; j_gene: TRBJ1-5; d_gene: NA; v_gene: TRBV7-6; CDR3nt: TGTGCCAGCAGCTTAGTTCCGGGTGGAGGCAATCAGCCCCAGCATTTT; CDR3aa: CASSLVPGGGNQPQHF
abundance: NA; j_gene: TRBJ2-5; d_gene: NA; v_gene: TRBV5-5; CDR3nt: TGTGCCAGCAGCTTGTTTTTGCGGCAAGAGACCCAGTACTTC; CDR3aa: CASSLFLRQETQYF
abundance: NA; j_gene: TRBJ2-7; d_gene: NA; v_gene: TRBV7-9; CDR3nt: TGTGCCAGCAGCGGGAGCTACGAGCAGTACTTC; CDR3aa: CASSGSYEQYF
abundance: NA; j_gene: TRBJ2-1; d_gene: NA; v_gene: TRBV19; CDR3nt: TGTGCCAGAACCCCCGGGGGGCTCAGCCCTTCCTACAATGAGCAGTTCTTC; CDR3aa: CARTPGGLSPSYNEQFF
abundance: NA; j_gene: TRBJ2-6; d_gene: TRBD1; v_gene: TRBV27; CDR3nt: TGTGCCAGCAGCTCGGGACAGCTAGTTTCTGGGGCCAACGTCCTGACTTTC; CDR3aa: CASSSGQLVSGANVLTF
abundance: NA; j_gene: TRBJ2-1; d_gene: TRBD2; v_gene: TRBV7-3; CDR3nt: TGTGCCAGCAGCTCCCCCGGGACTAGGGGTCAGAATGAGCAGTTCTTC; CDR3aa: CASSSPGTRGQNEQFF
abundance: NA; j_gene: TRBJ2-1; d_gene: NA; v_gene: TRBV7-7; CDR3nt: TGTGCTAGCAGCCCCCTCCTTTCGGGGGAAAATGAGCAGTTCTTC; CDR3aa: CASSPLLSGENEQFF
abundance: NA; j_gene: TRBJ2-3; d_gene: NA; v_gene: TRBV14; CDR3nt: TGTGCCAGCAGCCAAGTATGGAACAGGGGCACAGATACGCAGTATTTT; CDR3aa: CASSQVWNRGTDTQYF
abundance: NA; j_gene: TRBJ2-2; d_gene: TRBD2; v_gene: TRBV14; CDR3nt: TGTGCCAGCAGCGAAAAGGCTGGGACTAGCTTCCACGGGGAGCTGTTTTTT; CDR3aa: CASSEKAGTSFHGELFF
abundance: NA; j_gene: TRBJ2-3; d_gene: NA; v_gene: TRBV6-5; CDR3nt: TGTGCCAGCAGTCCCGGGAGGGGGCAAAAAGATACGCAGTATTTT; CDR3aa: CASSPGRGQKDTQYF
abundance: NA; j_gene: TRBJ2-5; d_gene: TRBD2; v_gene: TRBV6-1; CDR3nt: TGTGCCAGCAGTGGTAGTACTAGCGAACGAACCTTGAGCCAAGAGACCCAGTACTTC; CDR3aa: CASSGSTSERTLSQETQYF
abundance: NA; j_gene: TRBJ2-7; d_gene: TRBD2; v_gene: TRBV6-5; CDR3nt: TGTGCCAGCAGCTCTTCCGGGACTAGTTCGCCCGGGCAGTACTTC; CDR3aa: CASSSSGTSSPGQYF
abundance: NA; j_gene: TRBJ1-1; d_gene: TRBD1; v_gene: TRBV7-3; CDR3nt: TGTGCCAGCAGCGACAGGGGAGGGATGAACACTGAAGCTTTCTTT; CDR3aa: CASSDRGGMNTEAFF
abundance: NA; j_gene: TRBJ1-2; d_gene: NA; v_gene: TRBV7-6; CDR3nt: TGTGCCAGTATTGATGGGGTCCAGGGAACCTTC; CDR3aa: CASIDGVQGTF
abundance: NA; j_gene: TRBJ1-5; d_gene: NA; v_gene: TRBV5-1; CDR3nt: TGCGCCAGCAGCTTGGGACAGGCGCCCAATCAGCCCCAGCATTTT; CDR3aa: CASSLGQAPNQPQHF
abundance: NA; j_gene: TRBJ1-1; d_gene: NA; v_gene: TRBV6-1; CDR3nt: TGTGCCAGCTCGGTACCAAACACTGAAGCTTTCTTT; CDR3aa: CASSVPNTEAFF
abundance: NA; j_gene: TRBJ1-2; d_gene: NA; v_gene: TRBV29-1; CDR3nt: TGCAGCGTGGAGGAACAGACGAACTATGGCTACACCTTC; CDR3aa: CSVEEQTNYGYTF
abundance: NA; j_gene: TRBJ1-4; d_gene: NA; v_gene: TRBV30; CDR3nt: TGTGCCTGGAGTGTAAGCAGGTGGCAGGGTAATGAAAAACTGTTTTTT; CDR3aa: CAWSVSRWQGNEKLFF
abundance: NA; j_gene: TRBJ2-5; d_gene: TRBD2; v_gene: TRBV30; CDR3nt: TGTGCCTGGAAGACTAGCGGGACCCAAGAGACCCAGTACTTC; CDR3aa: CAWKTSGTQETQYF
abundance: once; j_gene: TRBJ2-7; d_gene: TRBD1; v_gene: TRBV6-5; CDR3nt: TGTGCCAGCAGTCAGGGGACAGGGCAGTACTTC; CDR3aa: CASSQGTGQYF
abundance: few; j_gene: TRBJ1-2; d_gene: NA; v_gene: TRBV5-1; CDR3nt: TGCGCCAGCAGCCCCAGAACAGGGAATACGTATGGCTACACCTTC; CDR3aa: CASSPRTGNTYGYTF
abundance: once; j_gene: TRBJ1-1; d_gene: NA; v_gene: TRBV28; CDR3nt: TGTGCCAGCAGTTTACGTGAACGACAGGAAGCTTTCTTT; CDR3aa: CASSLRERQEAFF
abundance: once; j_gene: TRBJ2-3; d_gene: TRBD2; v_gene: TRBV5-1; CDR3nt: TGCGCCAGCACCACTAGCGGAACTACTAGCACAGATACGCAGTATTTT; CDR3aa: CASTTSGTTSTDTQYF
abundance: once; j_gene: TRBJ2-7; d_gene: NA; v_gene: TRBV5-8; CDR3nt: TGTGCCAGCAGCTCCCAACTCGACTCCTACGAGCAGTACTTC; CDR3aa: CASSSQLDSYEQYF
abundance: NA; j_gene: TRBJ1-1; d_gene: NA; v_gene: TRBV30; CDR3nt: TGTGCCTGGAGTGTAAGAGGTAACACTGAAGCTTTCTTT; CDR3aa: CAWSVRGNTEAFF
abundance: NA; j_gene: TRBJ2-3; d_gene: TRBD2; v_gene: TRBV6-1; CDR3nt: TGTGCCAGCAGTGAAGGGGCGGGAGGGGATACGCAGTATTTT; CDR3aa: CASSEGAGGDTQYF
abundance: NA; j_gene: TRBJ2-7; d_gene: NA; v_gene: TRBV5-6; CDR3nt: TGTGCCAGCAGCTTGGGTGTTCGCTACGAGCAGTACTTC; CDR3aa: CASSLGVRYEQYF
abundance: NA; j_gene: TRBJ1-1; d_gene: TRBD1; v_gene: TRBV29-1; CDR3nt: TGCAGCGTACAGGGGGCCCTCGAAGTAGCTTTCTTT; CDR3aa: CSVQGALEVAFF
abundance: NA; j_gene: TRBJ2-5; d_gene: TRBD2; v_gene: TRBV7-3; CDR3nt: TGTGCCAGCAGCTTAGGGGGAGGGAGTGGAGAGACCCAGTACTTC; CDR3aa: CASSLGGGSGETQYF
abundance: NA; j_gene: TRBJ2-7; d_gene: TRBD1; v_gene: TRBV6-1; CDR3nt: TGTGCCAGCAGTACACGACAGGGAAACTACGAGCAGTACTTC; CDR3aa: CASSTRQGNYEQYF
abundance: NA; j_gene: TRBJ2-7; d_gene: NA; v_gene: TRBV2; CDR3nt: TGTGCCAGCAGTGTTAGAGACGAGCAGTACTTC; CDR3aa: CASSVRDEQYF
abundance: NA; j_gene: TRBJ1-2; d_gene: NA; v_gene: TRBV19; CDR3nt: TGTGCCAGTAGTTCCGGGGAGGGGATCTATGGCTACACCTTC; CDR3aa: CASSSGEGIYGYTF
abundance: NA; j_gene: TRBJ2-7; d_gene: TRBD2; v_gene: TRBV2; CDR3nt: TGTGCCAGCAGAGAGACTAGCGGGAGGTTTGGTCGGCAGTACTTC; CDR3aa: CASRETSGRFGRQYF
abundance: NA; j_gene: TRBJ2-5; d_gene: TRBD1; v_gene: TRBV7-9; CDR3nt: TGTGCCAGCACTACGGACAGGGTATGGGAGACCCAGTACTTC; CDR3aa: CASTTDRVWETQYF